The source of this T cell receptor beta chain is a study of blood T cell repertoires in COVID-19. Overall study: Whether acute or convalescent, the COVID-19 samples came from the United States, Italy and Spain.

Profiling relied on immunoSEQ multiplex PCR, and the TCRdb table lists in-frame clones only, not all of them. The repertoire consists of 190,000 or so clones, with 85% occurring once and the leading ten covering around 1%. This CDR3 contains 15 residues. Trimming cost V 4 bases and J 6 bases; bases outside gene matches: 5. CDR1 is SEHNR, CDR2 FQNEAQ, per germline (reference sequence). What was sequenced was peripheral blood. This clonotype was sampled from a man in his sixties with COVID-19, enrolled during active disease. J is TRBJ1-4 and V is TRBV7-9, with 10 bases matching TRBD1. The DNA for the CDR3 is TGTGCCAGCAGCTCCCCGGGACAGGGGTATGAAAAACTGTTTTTT. Its translation is CASSSPGQGYEKLFF.